This passage covers 15 T cell receptor beta chains from one sample sequenced in a study of T cell responses to AZD1222 COVID-19 vaccine. The method was immunoSEQ multiplex PCR; TCRdb's version includes in-frame clones alone and lacks a portion of them. The sample contains around 140,000 clones, roughly 90% of which appear only once. The sample in question was peripheral blood, obtained on day 0 of AZD1222 vaccination. The receptor set was obtained from an adult in good health.

The V gene is TRBV5-1, the J gene TRBJ2-7, with D perhaps matching TRBD2 (6 bases). The CDR3 extends over 17 amino acids. Germline V gene data show CDR1 as SGHRS and CDR2 as YFSETQ. Trimming left V 3 bases short and J 6 bases short, with 25 bases between. The CDR3 sequence is CASSYSRDSQPGAEQYF. In DNA form, the CDR3 reads TGCGCCAGCAGCTATAGCCGGGACTCTCAACCGGGCGCCGAGCAGTACTTC.

V is TRBV6-2 or TRBV6-3 and J is TRBJ2-1, with TRBD2 matching 13 bases. The CDR3 spans 16 residues. V lost 2 bases, J lost 10 bases, and 8 bases stayed unmatched. Germline CDR1 reads MNHEY; CDR2 reads SVGEGT. The CDR3 protein is CASSYTRTSGGLEQFF. CDR3 coding DNA: TGTGCCAGCAGTTACACTAGGACTAGCGGGGGTTTGGAGCAGTTCTTC.

There are many counts of this clone. V is TRBV6-4 and J is TRBJ2-3, with 8 positions matching TRBD1. The CDR3 is made up of 16 amino acids. Germline loops: CDR1 MRHNA, CDR2 SNTAGT. Trimming removed 5 bases from V and 3 bases from J; junction bases left unmatched: 10. This CDR3 is CASSKSGGGGTDTQYF. The CDR3 DNA reads as TGTGCCAGCAGTAAATCAGGGGGCGGAGGAACAGATACGCAGTATTTT.

The chain combines TRBV23-1 with TRBJ1-2; the match to TRBD1 covers 8 bases. TRBV23-1 is an open reading frame, and its role is uncertain. The CDR3 extends over 16 amino acids. The V and J ends lost 2 bases and 2 bases, in that order; junction bases with no gene match: 7. The CDR3 coding sequence is TGCGCCAGCAGTCAAGAGAACCGGGACAGGAACTATGGCTACACCTTC. Translated, it gives CASSQENRDRNYGYTF.

CDR3 sequence reads: CASSPYRTDTQYF. The CDR3 DNA is TGTGCCAGCAGTCCCTACCGCACAGATACGCAGTATTTT. The chain links TRBV27 to TRBJ2-3; D not certain. Germline CDR1 is MNHEY and CDR2 is SMNVEV (reference sequence). CDR3 size: 13 residues. V lost 5 bases to trimming and J lost 1 base, with 7 bases between them.

This clone showed up just once. The chain employs TRBV3-1 (or the pseudogene TRBV3-2) and TRBJ1-5; no firm D call. The CDR3 is made up of 15 amino acids. Germline values: CDR1 LGHDT, CDR2 YNNKEL (reference sequence). Trimming removed 0 bases at V and 0 bases at J, with 6 bases between. The CDR3 region has the DNA TGTGCCAGCAGCCAAGACGGGAGTAGCAATCAGCCCCAGCATTTT. This gives the protein CASSQDGSSNQPQHF.

This rearrangement joins TRBV19 to TRBJ1-5; D unclear. The CDR3 is 13 amino acids. Trimming took 4 bases from V and 11 from J, leaving 15 bases between them. From germline, CDR1 is LNHDA and CDR2 SQIVND (reference sequence). This CDR3 is CASSTSYSGAQHF. CDR3 DNA: TGTGCCAGTAGTACCTCGTACTCGGGAGCCCAGCATTTT.

The gene calls are TRBV15 and TRBJ2-2; 10 bases are shared with TRBD1. In germline, CDR1 is LNHNV, CDR2 YYDKDF (reference sequence). This CDR3 has 16 amino acids. V was pared by 2 bases and J by 6 bases, with 6 bases of the junction left unmatched. The CDR3 region is CATSRPLGQGPGELFF. The CDR3 coding sequence is TGTGCCACCAGCAGACCTCTGGGACAGGGGCCCGGGGAGCTGTTTTTT. The entire variable domain, with the rest obtained from reference TRBV15 and TRBJ2-2, is as follows: DAMVIQNPRYQVTQFGKPVTLSCSQTLNHNVMYWYQQKSSQAPKLLFHYYDKDFNNEADTPDNFQSRRPNTSFCFLDIRSPGLGDTAMYLCATSRPLGQGPGELFFGEGSRLTVL.

The rearrangement uses TRBV6-5 and TRBJ1-6; TRBD1 aligns across 10 bases. V trimming: 6 bases; J trimming: 6 bases; junction bases outside the gene matches: 2. This CDR3 is built from 14 residues. Germline loops: CDR1 MNHEY, CDR2 SVGAGI. The CDR3 DNA is TGTGCCAGCAGGGGGACAGGGGTTAATTCACCCCTCCACTTT. Translation gives CASRGTGVNSPLHF.

This chain joins TRBV19 and TRBJ2-3; D may be TRBD2 (6 bases). Trimming removed 5 bases from V and 8 bases from J, with 11 bases in between. This CDR3 spans 12 amino acids. Germline CDR1 LNHDA, CDR2 SQIVND (reference sequence). CDR3 in amino acids: CASSSPGLTQYF. The CDR3 DNA is TGTGCCAGTAGTTCCCCGGGACTTACGCAGTATTTT.

The gene calls are TRBV6-6 and TRBJ1-1; the match to TRBD1 covers 9 bases. This CDR3 comprises 15 residues. Trimming at V came to 0 bases and at J to 6 bases, leaving 5 bases not matched to a gene. From germline, CDR1 is MNHNY and CDR2 SVGAGI (reference sequence). CDR3 in amino acids: CASSYSGQGTAEAFF. CDR3 DNA: TGTGCCAGCAGTTACTCGGGACAGGGTACAGCTGAAGCTTTCTTT.

The chain carries TRBV5-4 and TRBJ1-2; 7 nucleotides align to TRBD1. This CDR3 has 17 residues. With V trimmed by 0 bases and J by 4 bases, 12 bases remained unmatched. The germline V gene encodes CDR1 SGHNT and CDR2 YYREEE (reference sequence). CDR3 nucleotide sequence: TGTGCCAGCAGCTTGGGACGAACCAGGGGGTCATCCTATGGCTACACCTTC. Translation gives CASSLGRTRGSSYGYTF.

This sequence joins TRBV7-9 and TRBJ2-1; 7 bases fit TRBD1. With V trimmed by 4 bases and J by 8 bases, 11 bases remained unmatched. CDR3 length equals 15 residues. Germline loops: CDR1 SEHNR, CDR2 FQNEAQ (reference sequence). The CDR3 coding sequence is TGTGCCAGCAGCTCTAGACAGGGAAAAGAAGATGAGCAGTTCTTC. Translation: CASSSRQGKEDEQFF.

Worth noting for this clone: Other nucleotide sequences in the sample specify the same CDR3. V gene TRBV30 combines with J gene TRBJ2-3; D uncertain. V was shortened by 5 bases and J by 5 bases, with 8 bases between the two germline ends. This CDR3 has 11 amino acids. Germline CDR1 and CDR2: GTSNPN and SVGIG (reference sequence). CDR3 nucleotides: TGTGCCTGGGTGGTAGGAGATACGCAGTATTTT. This translates into CAWVVGDTQYF.

This clone was found a few times. V gene TRBV19 combines with J gene TRBJ1-5; D call uncertain. Looked up from germline, CDR1 is LNHDA and CDR2 is SQIVND (reference sequence). Trimming removed 1 base from V and 5 bases from J, with 9 bases in between. This CDR3 has 14 amino acids. CDR3 DNA sequence: TGTGCCAGTAGTATAGTAAGTGGGGATCAGCCCCAGCATTTT. Residues: CASSIVSGDQPQHF.